Listed below are T cell receptor beta chains from one sample, sequenced in a study of blood T cells in healthy people across ages. TCRdb passed the 5' RACE reads through MiXCR, listing each CDR3 protein once. The table lists under 2 million distinct CDR3 sequences, about 35% of them singletons. The sequenced sample was blood. These receptors were obtained from a woman aged 25 to 39 in good health. CDR3s include the opening cysteine and the closing phenylalanine or tryptophan. The order of the fields is V gene, J gene, D gene, clone size, CDR3 DNA, CDR3 protein. D genes are given only for firm matches. Part of the rows lack a size; the others show once, few, many or a class for expanded clones.

v_call: TRBV3-1
j_call: TRBJ2-7
d_call: TRBD2
clone_size: few
cdr3_nt: TGTGCCAGCAGCCAAGGGCCTGTCTCCGCGGGAGTGTACGAGCAGTACTTC
cdr3_aa: CASSQGPVSAGVYEQYF

v_call: TRBV20-1
j_call: TRBJ1-2
d_call: TRBD1
clone_size: -
cdr3_nt: TGCAGTGCTAGAGGGGGGGACGATGACAGGGGAAAAGGCTACACCTTC
cdr3_aa: CSARGGDDDRGKGYTF

v_call: TRBV19
j_call: TRBJ2-3
d_call: -
clone_size: -
cdr3_nt: TGTGCCAGTAGTATAAGGGGGTCAGATACGCAGTATTTT
cdr3_aa: CASSIRGSDTQYF

v_call: TRBV30
j_call: TRBJ2-7
d_call: -
clone_size: few
cdr3_nt: TGTGCTTACGGGCGGGCTCCCGTTTCGTACGAGCAGTACTTC
cdr3_aa: CAYGRAPVSYEQYF

v_call: TRBV6-1
j_call: TRBJ1-6
d_call: TRBD1
clone_size: few
cdr3_nt: TGTGCCAGCAGTCCCGGACAGGGTCGGTCCTATAATTCACCCCTCCACTTT
cdr3_aa: CASSPGQGRSYNSPLHF

v_call: TRBV2
j_call: TRBJ2-5
d_call: -
clone_size: few
cdr3_nt: TGTGCCAGCAGTGAAGGGGTCAATTTGGGGACCCAGTACTTC
cdr3_aa: CASSEGVNLGTQYF

v_call: TRBV27
j_call: TRBJ2-7
d_call: -
clone_size: -
cdr3_nt: TGTGCCGGCAGTTTGACTTGGCGCTACGAGCAGTACTTC
cdr3_aa: CAGSLTWRYEQYF

v_call: TRBV27
j_call: TRBJ2-7
d_call: TRBD2
clone_size: -
cdr3_nt: TGTGCCAGCAGTTCGTATCTAGCGGGGGGCGATGAGCAGTACTTC
cdr3_aa: CASSSYLAGGDEQYF

v_call: TRBV20-1
j_call: TRBJ2-1
d_call: -
clone_size: few
cdr3_nt: TGCAGGGCCCAGGGGGGGGATTACAATGAGCAGTTCTTC
cdr3_aa: CRAQGGDYNEQFF

v_call: TRBV7-9
j_call: TRBJ2-7
d_call: TRBD2
clone_size: few
cdr3_nt: TGTGCCAGCAGCACCGCCCGACTAGCGGGGGGGCGCGATGAGCAGTACTTC
cdr3_aa: CASSTARLAGGRDEQYF

v_call: TRBV4-1
j_call: TRBJ2-7
d_call: TRBD2
clone_size: few
cdr3_nt: TGCGCCAGCAGCCAAGGGACTAGCGGACTCCTCGGGCAGTACTTC
cdr3_aa: CASSQGTSGLLGQYF

v_call: TRBV15
j_call: TRBJ1-2
d_call: -
clone_size: few
cdr3_nt: TGTGCCACCAGCAGAGATTTAACAGGCAACTATGGCTACACCTTC
cdr3_aa: CATSRDLTGNYGYTF

v_call: TRBV7-2
j_call: TRBJ2-3
d_call: TRBD2
clone_size: once
cdr3_nt: TGTGCCAGCAGTTTAGCGGGGTTTAGCACAGATACGCGGTATTTT
cdr3_aa: CASSLAGFSTDTRYF

v_call: TRBV3-1
j_call: TRBJ2-3
d_call: TRBD2
clone_size: few
cdr3_nt: TGTGCCAGCAGCCCGACTAGCGGGCCTATCTCTACGCAGTATTTT
cdr3_aa: CASSPTSGPISTQYF

v_call: TRBV3-1
j_call: TRBJ2-1
d_call: -
clone_size: -
cdr3_nt: TGTGCCAGCAGCCACCCCCCTAGTGAGCAGTTCTTC
cdr3_aa: CASSHPPSEQFF

v_call: TRBV20-1
j_call: TRBJ1-2
d_call: TRBD1
clone_size: few
cdr3_nt: TGCAGTGCTTCAGACGATACCGGGACAGGGGGGGACGGCTACACCTTC
cdr3_aa: CSASDDTGTGGDGYTF

v_call: TRBV7-9
j_call: TRBJ2-5
d_call: TRBD1
clone_size: many
cdr3_nt: TGTGCCAGCAGCCCAGGGGGCGCGGAGACCCAGTACTTC
cdr3_aa: CASSPGGAETQYF

v_call: TRBV5-1
j_call: TRBJ2-5
d_call: TRBD2
clone_size: -
cdr3_nt: TGCGCCAGCAGCTCCCGACTAGCGGGGGTTGCGGAGACCCAGTACTTC
cdr3_aa: CASSSRLAGVAETQYF

v_call: TRBV4-2
j_call: TRBJ2-5
d_call: TRBD2
clone_size: -
cdr3_nt: TGTGCCAGCAGCCAAGATCCAACTAGCGGGACACTACATACTTCCTACAATGAGCAGTACTTC
cdr3_aa: CASSQDPTSGTLHTSYNEQYF

v_call: TRBV7-9
j_call: TRBJ1-1
d_call: TRBD1
clone_size: few
cdr3_nt: TGTGCCAGCAGCTTGGAGTCGGGACAGGGTGGTTCGCGGGCTTTCTTT
cdr3_aa: CASSLESGQGGSRAFF

v_call: TRBV6-1
j_call: TRBJ1-1
d_call: -
clone_size: few
cdr3_nt: TGTGCCAGCAGTGAAGAATTGTTGAGGGGGGCTTTCTTT
cdr3_aa: CASSEELLRGAFF

v_call: TRBV5-1
j_call: TRBJ2-2
d_call: -
clone_size: -
cdr3_nt: TGCGCCAGCAGCTTGGCGGGTGCGATGAATACCGGGGAGCTGTTTTTT
cdr3_aa: CASSLAGAMNTGELFF

v_call: TRBV7-2
j_call: TRBJ1-4
d_call: -
clone_size: -
cdr3_nt: TGTGCCAGCAGCTTCAGGTTAGACGGCGAAAAACTGTTTTTT
cdr3_aa: CASSFRLDGEKLFF

v_call: TRBV28
j_call: TRBJ1-2
d_call: -
clone_size: -
cdr3_nt: TGTGCCACCCCAAGTTCGTATGGCTACACCTTC
cdr3_aa: CATPSSYGYTF

v_call: TRBV6-1
j_call: TRBJ2-7
d_call: -
clone_size: -
cdr3_nt: TGTGCCAGCAGTAGGACAAATACCTACGAGCAGTACTTC
cdr3_aa: CASSRTNTYEQYF

v_call: TRBV27
j_call: TRBJ2-3
d_call: TRBD2
clone_size: -
cdr3_nt: TGTGCCAGCAGTTTGAGGCTAGCGGGAAGGGGAGATACGCAGTATTTT
cdr3_aa: CASSLRLAGRGDTQYF

v_call: TRBV5-1
j_call: TRBJ2-1
d_call: TRBD2
clone_size: few
cdr3_nt: TGCGCCAGCAGCTTGGCCAGGGGGACTAGCGGGATCTATGAGCAGTTCTTC
cdr3_aa: CASSLARGTSGIYEQFF

v_call: TRBV11-2
j_call: TRBJ2-5
d_call: -
clone_size: -
cdr3_nt: TGTGCCAGCAGCTTAAGGTTCGAACACCTAGAGACCCAGTACTTC
cdr3_aa: CASSLRFEHLETQYF

v_call: TRBV20-1
j_call: TRBJ1-2
d_call: -
clone_size: -
cdr3_nt: TGCAGTGCTAGAGCGGGCAGGGGCTATGGCTACACCTTC
cdr3_aa: CSARAGRGYGYTF

v_call: TRBV10-3
j_call: TRBJ1-2
d_call: TRBD1
clone_size: few
cdr3_nt: TGTGCCATCAGTGGGGACAGGGGGCGCGATGGCTACACCTTC
cdr3_aa: CAISGDRGRDGYTF

v_call: TRBV13
j_call: TRBJ2-5
d_call: TRBD2
clone_size: -
cdr3_nt: TGTGCCAGCAGCCTACCCTCGACTAGCGGGGGTAGGGAGACCCAGTACTTC
cdr3_aa: CASSLPSTSGGRETQYF